This record covers a single T cell receptor beta chain. The antigen it binds to is not known. No qualities accompany the bases; no much larger clone lies one base away. Sequencing was performed on an Illumina HiSeq 1500. TCRdb reprocessing: public reads trimmed at Q25 with fastp, clones called with MiXCR, in-frame beta chains kept. Merged by CDR3 protein, the rows form single entries marked with the most common genes and DNA. Within this sample are some 700,000 distinct CDR3 sequences, with around 32% of them counted one time only. The biggest ten clones account for around a sixth of the sample. The sample comes from a study of T cell repertoires in cytomegalovirus infection (dated by TCRdb to about 2019). For context, the study as a whole: Recently identified HLA-C-restricted CMV epitopes, whose presentation resists viral immunomodulation, were targeted by peptide stimulations together with well-studied HLA-B-restricted epitopes. Donor HLA type was relevant to the analysis, as public TCR beta signatures indicated carriage of CMV infection together with the matching HLA type. On the study overall, not on this receptor specifically: Cumulative frequency of public TCR beta family members discriminated carriers of CMV infection plus the relevant HLA type in this cohort and an independent roughly 340-donor cohort. In the ex vivo response, HLA-C-restricted CMV-specific TCR beta clonotypes were dominant, and in two of eight donors the single most frequent clonotype came from this HLA-C-restricted group.

In light of the paper, this sample's treatment or condition label describes: in vitro stimulation with specific CMV peptide epitopes to enrich CMV-specific T cells. The TCR originated in a human donor in good health (CMV status not recorded). Some clones in this sample may be carry-over from other donors' samples. Sequenced here: cultured PBMCs, sampled from culture after CMV antigen stimulation.

The sequenced DNA is TGTGCCAGCAGTTACTCCGGGACAGGGGTTTACGAGCAGTACTTC. Its translation reads: CASSYSGTGVYEQYF. In this chain, TRBV6-8 is recombined with TRBJ2-7; 10 central bases correspond to TRBD1. The germline V gene yields MNHGY for CDR1 and SAAAGT for CDR2. Trimming removed 0 bases from V and 4 bases from J; the gene matches leave 3 bases unexplained. From the cysteine through the phenylalanine, the CDR3 covers 15 amino acids. Of all the DNA, just the CDR3 is kept, 45 bases in frame from base 1.